This T cell receptor (beta chain) was sequenced for a study of T cell responses to AZD1222 COVID-19 vaccine. Findings and limits, study-wide: White British people made up most donors, females outnumbered males, and clonal diversity was possibly underestimated. Only a handful of AZD1222 recipients, more than 5 in all, had baseline seropositivity.

Assay: immunoSEQ multiplex PCR; the TCRdb copy retains only in-frame clones and omits some. The sample has roughly 100,000 clones, 84% seen once. Of note for this clone: What it recognizes is unknown.

The trim removed 3 bases at V and 7 bases at J, leaving 7 bases unmatched. The CDR3 runs to 14 residues. The germline CDR1 and CDR2 sequences are MNHEY and SMNVEV (reference sequence). Sequencing used peripheral blood, obtained on day 0 of AZD1222 vaccination. This chain connects TRBV27 to TRBJ1-2, with TRBD1 identical over 8 bases. The source is an adult in good health. This CDR3 reads CASSFKGQGGGYTF. CDR3 nucleotide sequence: TGTGCCAGCAGTTTTAAAGGACAGGGAGGTGGCTACACCTTC.